Below, one TCR beta chain is given with its context. Sequencing used immunoSEQ multiplex PCR; TCRdb keeps in-frame clones, though not all of them. The sample holds more than 20,000 clones, about four fifths seen once. All the patients suffered relapse after autologous stem cell transplantation, and brentuximab vedotin exposure differed. Germline values: CDR1 MNHNS, CDR2 SASEGT. The CDR3 is 13 amino acids. V was clipped by 9 bases and J by 0 bases, with 12 bases between them. The data are from a study of PD-1 blockade in classical Hodgkin lymphoma. This material consisted of peripheral blood mononuclear cells (PBMCs), taken before the second cycle of nivolumab. This TCR derives from a human donor with classical Hodgkin lymphoma. The chain links TRBV6-1 to TRBJ2-7; D tentatively fits TRBD1 or TRBD2 (6 bases each). CDR3 bases: TGTGCCAGTGGGGGGCCCAGCTCCTACGAGCAGTACGTC. It yields the protein CASGGPSSYEQYV.